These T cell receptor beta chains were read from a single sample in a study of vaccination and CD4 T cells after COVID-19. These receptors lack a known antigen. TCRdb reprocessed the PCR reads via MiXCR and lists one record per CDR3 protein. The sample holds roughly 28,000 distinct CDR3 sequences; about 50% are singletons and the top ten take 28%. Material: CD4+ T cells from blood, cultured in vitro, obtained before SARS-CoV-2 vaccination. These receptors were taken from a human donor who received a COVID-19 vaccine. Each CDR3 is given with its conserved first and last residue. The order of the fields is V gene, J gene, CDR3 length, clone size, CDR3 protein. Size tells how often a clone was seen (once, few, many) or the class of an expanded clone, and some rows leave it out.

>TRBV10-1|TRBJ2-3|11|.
CASSNTDTQYF
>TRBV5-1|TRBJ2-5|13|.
CASSLVVGETQYF
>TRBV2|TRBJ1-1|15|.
CASSLHRGRNTEAFF
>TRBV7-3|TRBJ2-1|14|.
CASSLTSSGSEQFF
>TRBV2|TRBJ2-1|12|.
CASSLERGGQFF
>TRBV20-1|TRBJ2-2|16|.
CSARVPSGVGTGELFF
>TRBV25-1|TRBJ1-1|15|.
CASSPHRDGGTEAFF
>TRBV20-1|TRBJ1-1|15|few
CSAAPDGTLNTEAFF
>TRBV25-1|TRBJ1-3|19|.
CASSENSYRATHSGNTIYF
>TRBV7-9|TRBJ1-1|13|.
CASSLNSATEAFF
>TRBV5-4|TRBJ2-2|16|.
CASSLGRDSFTGELFF
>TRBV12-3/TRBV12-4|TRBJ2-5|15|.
CASSSRTPGIETQYF
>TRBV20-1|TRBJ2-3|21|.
CSARDSGRLAGGLSSTDTQYF
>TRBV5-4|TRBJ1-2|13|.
CASSPGSFNGYTF
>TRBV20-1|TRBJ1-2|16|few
CSARDPRDRVYYGYTF
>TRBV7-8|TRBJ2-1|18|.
CASSLPQSDTRSYNEQFF
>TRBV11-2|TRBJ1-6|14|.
CASSLWGDNSPLHF
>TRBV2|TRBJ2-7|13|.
CASSDLNSYEQYF
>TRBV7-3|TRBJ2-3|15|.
CASSPGDRVTDTQYF
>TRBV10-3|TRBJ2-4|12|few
CAISEDGDIQYF
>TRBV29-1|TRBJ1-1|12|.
CSDRQGNTEAFF
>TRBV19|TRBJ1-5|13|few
CASTTGANQPQHF
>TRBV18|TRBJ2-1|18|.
CASSLPGVGSALYNEQFF
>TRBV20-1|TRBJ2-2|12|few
CSAQGATGELFF
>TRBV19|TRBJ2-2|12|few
CASSMGEGELFF
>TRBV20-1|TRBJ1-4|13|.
CSATSNRGEKLFF
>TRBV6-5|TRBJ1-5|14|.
CASSYSGRNQPQHF